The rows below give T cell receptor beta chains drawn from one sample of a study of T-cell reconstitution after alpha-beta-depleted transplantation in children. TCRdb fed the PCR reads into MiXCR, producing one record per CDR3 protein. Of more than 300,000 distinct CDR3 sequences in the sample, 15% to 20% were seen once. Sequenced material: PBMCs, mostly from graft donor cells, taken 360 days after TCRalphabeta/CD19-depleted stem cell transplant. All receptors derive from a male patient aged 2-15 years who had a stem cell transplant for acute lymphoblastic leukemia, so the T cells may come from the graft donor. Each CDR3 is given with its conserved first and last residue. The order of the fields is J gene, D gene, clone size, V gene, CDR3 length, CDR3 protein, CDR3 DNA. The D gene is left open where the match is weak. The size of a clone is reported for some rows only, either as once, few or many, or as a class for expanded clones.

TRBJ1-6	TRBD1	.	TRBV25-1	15	CASGTDRGHNSPLHF	TGTGCCAGCGGGACGGACAGGGGCCATAATTCACCCCTCCACTTT
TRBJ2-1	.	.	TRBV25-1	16	CASRAVGSLAYNEQFF	TGTGCCAGCAGAGCCGTCGGGTCATTAGCCTACAATGAGCAGTTCTTC
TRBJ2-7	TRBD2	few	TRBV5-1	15	CASSLGTSASYEQYF	TGCGCCAGCAGCTTGGGGACTAGCGCCTCCTACGAGCAGTACTTC
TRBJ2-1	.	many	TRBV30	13	CAWTSGPYNEQFF	TGTGCCTGGACGTCCGGACCCTACAATGAGCAGTTCTTC
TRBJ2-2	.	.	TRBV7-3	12	CASSLKVGELFF	TGTGCCAGCAGCTTAAAGGTCGGGGAGCTGTTTTTT
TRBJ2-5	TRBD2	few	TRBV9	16	CASSAKGGRVGETQYF	TGTGCCAGCAGCGCAAAAGGCGGGAGGGTCGGGGAGACCCAGTACTTC
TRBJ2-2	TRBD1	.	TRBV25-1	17	CASSVQDREEGTGELFF	TGTGCCAGCAGTGTCCAGGACAGGGAGGAGGGAACCGGGGAGCTGTTTTTT
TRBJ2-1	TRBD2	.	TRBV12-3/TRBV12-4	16	CASSILAASSYNEQFF	TGTGCCAGCAGTATACTAGCGGCTTCCTCCTACAATGAGCAGTTCTTC
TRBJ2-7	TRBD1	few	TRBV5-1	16	CASSSIRGQGRYEQYF	TGCGCCAGCAGCTCCATCCGTGGACAGGGGAGGTACGAGCAGTACTTC
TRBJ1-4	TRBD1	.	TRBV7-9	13	CASSIGGQGELFF	TGTGCCAGCAGCATAGGTGGACAGGGGGAACTGTTTTTT
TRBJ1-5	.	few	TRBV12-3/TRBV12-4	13	CASSLKGNQPQHF	TGTGCCAGCAGTTTAAAAGGGAATCAGCCCCAGCATTTT
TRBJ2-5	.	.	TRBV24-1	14	CATSDFGTVETQYF	TGTGCCACCAGTGATTTCGGGACTGTAGAGACCCAGTACTTC
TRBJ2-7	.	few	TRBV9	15	CASSVGHLSSYEQYF	TGTGCCAGCAGCGTCGGACACCTGAGCTCCTACGAGCAGTACTTC
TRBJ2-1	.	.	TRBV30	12	CAWSVIRGKQFF	TGTGCCTGGAGTGTAATTCGTGGGAAGCAGTTCTTC
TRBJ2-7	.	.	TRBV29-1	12	CSVEVSSYEQYF	TGCAGCGTTGAAGTTTCCTCCTACGAGCAGTACTTC
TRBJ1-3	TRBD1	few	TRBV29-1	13	CSVLGQWGNTIYF	TGCAGCGTCCTGGGACAGTGGGGAAACACCATATATTTT
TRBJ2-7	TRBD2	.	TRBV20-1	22	CSARGPQGGLAGGPRSSYEQYF	TGCAGTGCTAGAGGCCCCCAGGGGGGACTAGCGGGAGGCCCCCGTAGCTCCTACGAGCAGTACTTC
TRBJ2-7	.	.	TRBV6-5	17	CASSYRRTRVAAYEQYF	TGTGCCAGCAGTTATCGGCGGACCAGGGTAGCGGCTTACGAGCAGTACTTC
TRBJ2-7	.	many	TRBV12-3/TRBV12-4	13	CASSIPGRYEQYF	TGTGCCAGCAGTATACCTGGGCGCTACGAGCAGTACTTC
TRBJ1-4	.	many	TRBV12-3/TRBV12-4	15	CASSLWRTNGEKLFF	TGTGCCAGCAGTCTTTGGAGGACAAACGGGGAAAAACTGTTTTTT
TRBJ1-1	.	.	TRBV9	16	CASSGIQGKGNTEAFF	TGTGCCAGCAGCGGTATACAGGGAAAAGGGAACACTGAAGCTTTCTTT
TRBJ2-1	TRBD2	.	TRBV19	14	CASRVTSGNNEQFF	TGTGCCAGTAGGGTAACTAGCGGAAACAATGAGCAGTTCTTC
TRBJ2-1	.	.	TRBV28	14	CASKVENWVREQFF	TGTGCCAGCAAAGTAGAAAACTGGGTCCGTGAGCAGTTCTTC
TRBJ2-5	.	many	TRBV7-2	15	CASSLEGRGGETQYF	TGTGCCAGCAGCTTAGAGGGGAGAGGGGGAGAGACCCAGTACTTC
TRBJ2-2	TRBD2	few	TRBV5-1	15	CASSLESGSTGELFF	TGCGCCAGCAGCTTGGAAAGCGGGAGTACCGGGGAGCTGTTTTTT
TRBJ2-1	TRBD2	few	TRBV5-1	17	CASSLDGTSGTYNEQFF	TGCGCCAGCAGCTTGGATGGGACTAGCGGTACCTACAATGAGCAGTTCTTC
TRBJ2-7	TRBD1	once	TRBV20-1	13	CSANGQGTYEQYF	TGCAGTGCTAACGGACAGGGGACCTACGAGCAGTACTTC
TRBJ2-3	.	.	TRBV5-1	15	CASSLDSKGTDTQYF	TGCGCCAGCAGCTTGGACAGTAAAGGCACAGATACGCAGTATTTT
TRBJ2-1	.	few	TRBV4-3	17	CASSQRLGGAPYNEQFF	TGCGCCAGCAGCCAAAGGCTCGGGGGAGCTCCCTACAATGAGCAGTTCTTC
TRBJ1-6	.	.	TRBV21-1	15	CASSCSLLENSPLHF	TGTGCCAGCAGTTGTTCACTGTTGGAGAATTCACCCCTCCACTTT
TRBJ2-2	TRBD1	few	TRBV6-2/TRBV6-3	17	CASSYSGQGARTGELFF	TGTGCCAGCAGTTACTCGGGACAGGGGGCAAGGACCGGGGAGCTGTTTTTT
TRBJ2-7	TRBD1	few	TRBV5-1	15	CASSLGRGLLYEQYF	TGCGCCAGCAGCTTGGGCAGGGGGCTCCTCTACGAGCAGTACTTC
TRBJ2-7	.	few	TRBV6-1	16	CASSWRWGSTPYEQYF	TGTGCCAGCAGCTGGAGGTGGGGATCGACACCCTACGAGCAGTACTTC
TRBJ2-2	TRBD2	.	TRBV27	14	CASGRAANTGELFF	TGTGCCAGCGGGAGGGCCGCGAACACCGGGGAGCTGTTTTTT
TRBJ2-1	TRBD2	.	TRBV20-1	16	CCASFTGLAGTNEQFF	TGCTGTGCTAGTTTTACTGGACTAGCGGGTACCAATGAGCAGTTCTTC
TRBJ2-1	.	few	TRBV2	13	CAWGQDLNNEQFF	TGTGCCTGGGGCCAGGACCTTAACAATGAGCAGTTCTTC
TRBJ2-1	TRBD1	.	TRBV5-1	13	CASRGQVHNEQFF	TGCGCCAGCAGGGGACAGGTCCACAATGAGCAGTTCTTC
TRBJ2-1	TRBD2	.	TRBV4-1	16	CASSHFGRELAGSQFF	TGCGCCAGCAGCCATTTTGGCAGGGAACTAGCGGGATCCCAGTTCTTC
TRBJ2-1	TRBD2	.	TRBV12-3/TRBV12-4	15	CASSSLAGVYNEQFF	TGTGCCAGCAGCTCTCTAGCGGGAGTGTACAATGAGCAGTTCTTC
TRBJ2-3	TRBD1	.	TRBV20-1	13	CSARDRHTDTQYF	TGCAGTGCTCGGGACAGACACACAGATACGCAGTATTTT
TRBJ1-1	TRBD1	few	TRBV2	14	CASSDQGAYTEAFF	TGTGCCAGCAGTGACCAGGGGGCGTACACTGAAGCTTTCTTT
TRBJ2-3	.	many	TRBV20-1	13	CSARAGWADTQYF	TGCAGTGCTAGAGCGGGGTGGGCAGATACGCAGTATTTT